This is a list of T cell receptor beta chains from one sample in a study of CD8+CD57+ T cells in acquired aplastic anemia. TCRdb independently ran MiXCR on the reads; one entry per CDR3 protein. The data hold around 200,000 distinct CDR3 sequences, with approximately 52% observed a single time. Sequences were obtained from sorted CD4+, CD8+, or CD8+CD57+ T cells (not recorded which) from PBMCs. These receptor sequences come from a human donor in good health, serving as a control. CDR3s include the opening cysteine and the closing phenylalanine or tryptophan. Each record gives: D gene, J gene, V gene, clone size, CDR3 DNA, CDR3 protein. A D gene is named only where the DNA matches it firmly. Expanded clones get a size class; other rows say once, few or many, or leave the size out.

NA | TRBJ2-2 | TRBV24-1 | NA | TGTGCCACCAGTGACGCGTCGGATGCGAACACCGGGGAGCTGTTTTTT | CATSDASDANTGELFF
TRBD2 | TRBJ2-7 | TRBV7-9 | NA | TGTGCCAGCAGCTTCCTACTAGCGGGGGCTGCTGACGAGCAGTACTTC | CASSFLLAGAADEQYF
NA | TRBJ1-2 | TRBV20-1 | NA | TGCAGTTCCGATGGCTACACCTTC | CSSDGYTF
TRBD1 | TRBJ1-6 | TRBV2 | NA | TGTGCCAGCAGCAGAATTGGACAGGCTAATTCACCCCTCCACTTT | CASSRIGQANSPLHF
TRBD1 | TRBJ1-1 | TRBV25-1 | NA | TGTGCCACCTCGGGACAGGGGGCGACTGAAGCTTTCTTT | CATSGQGATEAFF
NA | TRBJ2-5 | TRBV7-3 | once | TGTGCCAGCAGTTATGGTAGGGAAGAGACCCAGTACTTC | CASSYGREETQYF
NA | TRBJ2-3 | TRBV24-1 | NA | TGTGCCACCAGTGATTTAGGCGGCAGAAGCACAGATACGCAGTATTTT | CATSDLGGRSTDTQYF
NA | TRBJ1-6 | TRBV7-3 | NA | TGTGCCAGCAGCTTTGGGGGGGGATTTGTTGGTTCACCCCTCCACTTT | CASSFGGGFVGSPLHF
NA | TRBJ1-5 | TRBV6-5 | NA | TGTGCCAGCATCCTTGGGGGGAGCAATCAGCCCCAGCATTTT | CASILGGSNQPQHF
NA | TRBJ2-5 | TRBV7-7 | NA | TGTGCCAGCAGCTTAGCGGGGACCCAAGAGACCCAGTACTTC | CASSLAGTQETQYF
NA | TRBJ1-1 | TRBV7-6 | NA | TGTGCCAGCAGTCCGACTATGAACACTGAAGCTTTCTTT | CASSPTMNTEAFF
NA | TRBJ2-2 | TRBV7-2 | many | TGTGCCAGCAGCTTAGTAGGCAGCCCGAACACCGGGGAGCTGTTTTTT | CASSLVGSPNTGELFF
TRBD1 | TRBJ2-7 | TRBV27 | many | TGTGCCAGCAGTGTAAGACCCGGGACAGGACGCTCCTACGAGCAGTACTTC | CASSVRPGTGRSYEQYF
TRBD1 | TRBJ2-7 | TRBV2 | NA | TGTGCCAGCACTTGGACAGGGCCGAGCTCCTACGAGCAGTACTTC | CASTWTGPSSYEQYF
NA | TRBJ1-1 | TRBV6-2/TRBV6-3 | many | TGTGCCAGCACCTACACGGTCAGCACTGAAGCTTTCTTT | CASTYTVSTEAFF
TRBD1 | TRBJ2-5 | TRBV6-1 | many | TGTGCCAGCAGCTGGACAGGGAATAAAGAGACCCAGTACTTC | CASSWTGNKETQYF